This TCR beta chain derives from a study of shared clonotypes between healthy human individuals. The method was immunoSEQ multiplex PCR; TCRdb's version includes in-frame clones alone and lacks a portion of them. The profile covers a few million clones, with about 92% appearing a single time and about 0.41% taken by the ten largest. CDR3 length equals 15 residues. The trim removed 4 bases at V and 2 bases at J, leaving 4 bases unmatched. Germline CDR1 is MNHEY and CDR2 is SMNVEV (reference sequence). This chain joins TRBV27 and TRBJ2-2; 7 nucleotides match TRBD2. The source is a man between 18 and 35 years old in good health. Some clones in this sample may be carry-over from other donors' samples. Material for sequencing was naive CD4+ T cells from PBMCs. This sample's subset: CD45RA+ positively selected. CDR3 sequence: CASSSGLYNTGELFF. CDR3 DNA: TGTGCCAGCAGTTCGGGACTATACAACACCGGGGAGCTGTTTTTT.